The 28 T cell receptor beta chains reported below all come from one sample, sequenced in a study of blood T cell repertoires in COVID-19. Assay used: immunoSEQ multiplex PCR; TCRdb lists only in-frame clones, some missing. Altogether some 210,000 clones are present, about 91% being singletons, with the ten largest covering 4% to 5.5%. The sequencing sample was made of peripheral blood. All receptors derive from a woman aged 40 to 50 with acute or convalescent COVID-19.

V is TRBV5-4 and J is TRBJ2-5; 8 bases match TRBD2. The CDR3 sequence is 15 residues long. The V gene end was trimmed by 0 bases and the J gene end by 5 bases; junction bases not matched to a gene: 6. The germline V gene has CDR1 SGHNT and CDR2 YYREEE (reference sequence). The CDR3 region has the DNA TGTGCCAGCAGCTTGGCGGGGGCTAGCGGGGAGACCCAGTACTTC. This codes for CASSLAGASGETQYF.

The chain carries TRBV7-2 and TRBJ2-3, with 7 bases that match TRBD1. In germline, CDR1 is SGHTA, CDR2 FQGNSA. V dropped 5 bases and J dropped 0; count of bases not matched to a gene: 5. CDR3 length equals 15 residues. CDR3 DNA sequence: TGTGCCAGCAGCATAAGACAGGGTAGCACAGATACGCAGTATTTT. Translated: CASSIRQGSTDTQYF.

The chain recombines TRBV18 with TRBJ1-2; 10 bases are a match to TRBD1. The CDR3 length is 17 residues. Germline values: CDR1 KGHSH, CDR2 LQKENI. Trimming removed 3 bases from V and 7 bases from J; junction bases left unmatched: 14. The CDR3 nucleotides read TGTGCCAGCTCACCTAACGGCAGGACAGGGGGACATAGTGGCTACACCTTC. This translates into CASSPNGRTGGHSGYTF.

The rearrangement uses TRBV25-1 and TRBJ1-4, with a possible D match to TRBD1 (6 bases). Germline-derived CDR1 and CDR2 are MGHDK and SYGVNS. Between the trimmed V and J ends, which lost 4 bases and 0 bases, there was a span of 12 bases. The CDR3 totals 16 residues. CDR3 sequence reads: CASSVRTAATNEKLFF. CDR3 nucleotides: TGTGCCAGCAGTGTGAGGACAGCCGCAACTAATGAAAAACTGTTTTTT.

V gene TRBV19 combines with J gene TRBJ1-4; TRBD1 is a possible D gene (5 bases). The CDR3 runs to 14 residues. V dropped 5 bases and J dropped 4 bases, with 11 bases sitting between them. Germline V CDR1 and CDR2: LNHDA, SQIVND (reference sequence). CDR3 in DNA: TGTGCCAGTAGTGACAGCTTCAATAATGAAAAACTGTTTTTT. Protein product: CASSDSFNNEKLFF.

V is TRBV5-5 and J is TRBJ1-4; perhaps TRBD1 as D (5 bases). Germline CDR1 SGHKS, CDR2 YYEKEE (reference sequence). The V end was cut by 6 bases, the J end by 7 bases, with 19 bases between. This CDR3 has 15 amino acids. The CDR3 nucleotides are TGTGCCAGCACTTCCCTTCAGGGTGTCGCTGAAAAACTGTTTTTT. Encoded protein: CASTSLQGVAEKLFF.

This rearrangement joins TRBV27 to TRBJ2-5, with D tentatively TRBD2 (7 bases). Germline values: CDR1 MNHEY, CDR2 SMNVEV (reference sequence). The CDR3 contains 14 residues. V was shortened by 2 bases and J by 7 bases, with 14 bases between the two germline ends. The CDR3: CASSLGGGPGTQYF. DNA for the CDR3: TGTGCCAGCAGTTTAGGCGGGGGCCCGGGGACCCAGTACTTC.

The chain joins TRBV5-1 to TRBJ2-7, with D maybe TRBD2 (5 bases). V lost 2 bases and J lost 4, with 10 bases in between. Germline V CDR1 and CDR2: SGHRS, YFSETQ. The CDR3 length is 13 residues. The CDR3 loop is CASSFAGEYEQYV. For the CDR3, the DNA is TGCGCCAGCAGCTTCGCCGGGGAGTACGAGCAGTACGTC.

This sequence joins TRBV18 and TRBJ1-5; 8 nucleotides align to TRBD1. This CDR3 is 15 amino acids long. Trimming at V came to 4 bases and at J to 2 bases, leaving 4 bases not matched to a gene. Germline assignment: CDR1 KGHSH and CDR2 LQKENI. The DNA of the CDR3 is TGTGCCAGCTCACAACAGGGGGGAGGCAATCAGCCCCAGCATTTT. Encoded protein: CASSQQGGGNQPQHF. The variable domain in full, with the rest retrieved from reference TRBV18 and TRBJ1-5, is NAGVMQNPRHLVRRRGQEARLRCSPMKGHSHVYWYRQLPEEGLKFMVYLQKENIIDESGMPKERFSAEFPKEGPSILRIQQVVRGDSAAYFCASSQQGGGNQPQHFGDGTRLSIL.

The gene calls are TRBV25-1 and TRBJ2-1; 7 bases line up with TRBD2. Trimming at V came to 6 bases and at J to 5 bases, leaving 10 bases not matched to a gene. Germline values: CDR1 MGHDK, CDR2 SYGVNS. The CDR3 contains 15 residues. The CDR3 coding sequence is TGTGCCAGCAGCGCTACCCTGACTAGCCACAATGAGCAGTTCTTC. Translation gives CASSATLTSHNEQFF.

The chain is built from TRBV19 and TRBJ1-1; tentative D call: TRBD1 (6 bases). Germline CDR1 is LNHDA and CDR2 is SQIVND (reference sequence). This CDR3 spans 16 amino acids. Between the trimmed V and J ends, which lost 5 bases and 0 bases, there was a span of 16 bases. CDR3 sequence: CASSPTHRAMNTEAFF. The CDR3 region has the DNA TGTGCCAGTAGTCCGACTCACAGGGCTATGAACACTGAAGCTTTCTTT.

The chain couples TRBV7-8 to TRBJ2-3, with D hard to call. In germline, CDR1 is SGHVS, CDR2 FQNEAQ. V was pared by 4 bases and J by 0 bases, with 11 bases between. The CDR3 has 15 residues. CDR3 region: CASSWASFSTDTQYF. DNA for the CDR3: TGTGCCAGCAGCTGGGCGAGCTTCAGCACAGATACGCAGTATTTT.

In the case of this clone: One end of the junction varies from germline; a read error may be responsible. This rearrangement joins TRBV6-1 to TRBJ1-2; 7 nucleotides line up with TRBD1. CDR1 and CDR2 from the germline V gene are MNHNS and SASEGT. The CDR3 runs 16 residues. The CDR3 protein is CASREGGPTINYGYTF. Written as DNA, the CDR3 is TGTGCCAGCAGAGAAGGGGGCCCTACGATAAACTATGGCTACACCTTC.

The chain combines TRBV5-1 with TRBJ1-3, with 9 bases identical to TRBD1. CDR1 and CDR2 (germline): SGHRS, YFSETQ. The CDR3 extends over 16 amino acids. V was clipped by 4 bases and J by 9 bases; unmatched bases: 14. The CDR3 loop is CASSLTGGDGAGTIYF. The DNA for the CDR3 is TGCGCCAGCAGCCTGACAGGGGGAGATGGTGCGGGCACCATATATTTT.

The chain combines TRBV10-3 with TRBJ1-1; TRBD1 might be the D (5 bases). Trimming cost V 4 bases and J 4 bases, with 22 bases left between them. The CDR3 loop spans 17 amino acids. The germline V gene has CDR1 ENHRY and CDR2 SYGVKD. The CDR3 spells CAISVFRAGNPFTEAFF. The CDR3 DNA reads TGTGCCATCAGTGTTTTCAGGGCGGGGAACCCATTCACTGAAGCTTTCTTT.

The chain recombines TRBV18 with TRBJ1-3; 7 nucleotides line up with TRBD1. Germline lookup yields CDR1 KGHSH and CDR2 LQKENI. The CDR3 has 16 residues. J gave up 0 bases and V 5 bases, and 7 bases lay outside the gene matches. For the CDR3, the DNA is TGTGCCAGCTCATCAGGGGACAGCAGCTCTGGAAACACCATATATTTT. Amino acids: CASSSGDSSSGNTIYF.

The chain has TRBV6-6 and TRBJ2-5, with 10 bases identical to TRBD1. Germline V gene data show CDR1 as MNHNY and CDR2 as SVGAGI (reference sequence). J was trimmed by 5 bases and V by 0 bases; bases with no gene match: 3. The CDR3 contains 15 residues. CDR3 sequence (DNA): TGTGCCAGCAGTTACTCGACAGGGGGCCGGGAGACCCAGTACTTC. It specifies CASSYSTGGRETQYF.

In this sample, this clone turned up a few times. V is TRBV11-2 and J is TRBJ1-3, with D tentatively TRBD1 (6 bases). Trimming took off 0 bases at V and 0 bases at J, with 12 bases between the two ends. CDR1 is SGHAT and CDR2 is FQNNGV in the germline V gene. This CDR3 is 17 amino acids long. This CDR3 is CASSLDTGPFSGNTIYF. CDR3 bases: TGTGCCAGCAGCTTAGATACAGGGCCCTTCTCTGGAAACACCATATATTTT.

This chain connects TRBV5-1 to TRBJ1-1; D might be TRBD1 (6 bases). Trimming removed 4 bases at V and 2 bases at J, with 12 bases between. The V gene's germline CDR1 is SGHRS and CDR2 YFSETQ. This CDR3 has 14 residues. Written as DNA, the CDR3 is TGCGCCAGCAGCATAGAGACAGGAAACACTGAAGCTTTCTTT. It encodes CASSIETGNTEAFF.

The chain combines TRBV19 with TRBJ2-3, with a weak D call TRBD1 (6 bases). V was clipped by 5 bases and J by 0 bases, with 21 bases between them. The length of the CDR3 is 18 residues. CDR1 and CDR2 from the germline V gene are LNHDA and SQIVND (reference sequence). This CDR3 reads CASSGPLSGTPSTDTQYF. In DNA, the CDR3 is TGTGCCAGTAGTGGCCCCTTATCCGGGACACCTAGCACAGATACGCAGTATTTT.

The V call is TRBV27, the J call TRBJ2-1; 10 bases are a match to TRBD2. CDR1 and CDR2 from the germline V gene are MNHEY and SMNVEV (reference sequence). This CDR3 spans 16 amino acids. V lost 6 bases and J lost 5; bases outside the gene matches: 10. CDR3: CASSSLSGGTHNEQFF. CDR3 DNA: TGTGCCAGCAGCTCTCTTAGCGGGGGGACCCACAATGAGCAGTTCTTC.

The chain has TRBV6-5 and TRBJ2-5; D is possibly TRBD2 (6 bases). V gave up 8 bases and J gave up 6 bases, with 19 bases separating them. This CDR3 comprises 14 residues. The germline V gene encodes CDR1 MNHEY and CDR2 SVGAGI. The CDR3 nucleotides read TGTGCCAGCGCGGGGTGGGGAGGCGAAAAGACCCAGTACTTC. Its protein is CASAGWGGEKTQYF.

The chain links TRBV5-1 to TRBJ2-2; TRBD2 matches 10 bases. The germline CDR1 and CDR2 sequences are SGHRS and YFSETQ. V lost 2 bases to trimming and J lost 6 bases; unmatched junction nucleotides: 4. The CDR3 totals 15 residues. The CDR3 loop reads CASSLLAGTPGELFF. Written as DNA, the CDR3 is TGCGCCAGCAGCTTACTAGCGGGGACACCCGGGGAGCTGTTTTTT.

This chain uses TRBV19 with TRBJ1-1; 8 nucleotides align to TRBD1. The CDR3 has 16 residues. The V gene's germline CDR1 is LNHDA and CDR2 SQIVND (reference sequence). Germline trimming cut 5 bases from V and 0 bases from J; bases unmatched to any gene: 8. CDR3 DNA sequence: TGTGCCAGTAGTCCTATTTGGGACAGGATGAACACTGAAGCTTTCTTT. This encodes CASSPIWDRMNTEAFF.

The CDR3, as DNA: TGTGCCAGCACACCCCCCAGGGAACCCTACGAGCAGTACGTC. Translating it yields CASTPPREPYEQYV. V is TRBV6-4 and J is TRBJ2-7, with a weak D call TRBD1 (5 bases). In germline, CDR1 is MRHNA, CDR2 SNTAGT. This CDR3 has 14 residues. Trimming cost V 7 bases and J 2 bases, with 15 bases left between them.

V gene TRBV21-1 combines with J gene TRBJ1-2. TRBV21-1 is a known pseudogene. The CDR3 sequence is 21 residues long. DNA for the CDR3: TGTGCCAGCCCTAAAGTGGCCGACCTAAGCAAATCCTCTGGAGCTAACTATGGCTACACCTTC. Translating it yields CASPKVADLSKSSGANYGYTF.

This rearrangement joins TRBV19 to TRBJ1-1; 8 nucleotides match TRBD1. Germline V gene data show CDR1 as LNHDA and CDR2 as SQIVND (reference sequence). This CDR3 is 16 amino acids long. Unmatched junction bases numbered 12, after V lost 7 bases and J lost 2 bases. CDR3 DNA sequence: TGTGCCAGTAACCCAAGAGACAGGGGCCGTAACACTGAAGCTTTCTTT. Translation: CASNPRDRGRNTEAFF. The variable domain in full, completed from reference TRBV19 and TRBJ1-1, reads DGGITQSPKYLFRKEGQNVTLSCEQNLNHDAMYWYRQDPGQGLRLIYYSQIVNDFQKGDIAEGYSVSREKKESFPLTVTSAQKNPTAFYLCASNPRDRGRNTEAFFGQGTRLTVV.

The V and J genes are TRBV30 and TRBJ1-2; TRBD1 might be the D (5 bases). The CDR3 has 12 amino acids. Germline CDR1 is GTSNPN and CDR2 is SVGIG (reference sequence). Trimming took 8 bases from V and 7 from J, leaving 17 bases between them. The CDR3 nucleotides are TGTGCCGGACAAGGCAGAAGGGGTGGCTACACCTTC. Protein product: CAGQGRRGGYTF. Supplemented by reference TRBV30 and TRBJ1-2, the full variable domain reads SQTIHQWPATLVQPVGSPLSLECTVEGTSNPNLYWYRQAAGRGLQLLFYSVGIGQISSEVPQNLSASRPQDRQFILSSKKLLLSDSGFYLCAGQGRRGGYTFGSGTRLTVV.